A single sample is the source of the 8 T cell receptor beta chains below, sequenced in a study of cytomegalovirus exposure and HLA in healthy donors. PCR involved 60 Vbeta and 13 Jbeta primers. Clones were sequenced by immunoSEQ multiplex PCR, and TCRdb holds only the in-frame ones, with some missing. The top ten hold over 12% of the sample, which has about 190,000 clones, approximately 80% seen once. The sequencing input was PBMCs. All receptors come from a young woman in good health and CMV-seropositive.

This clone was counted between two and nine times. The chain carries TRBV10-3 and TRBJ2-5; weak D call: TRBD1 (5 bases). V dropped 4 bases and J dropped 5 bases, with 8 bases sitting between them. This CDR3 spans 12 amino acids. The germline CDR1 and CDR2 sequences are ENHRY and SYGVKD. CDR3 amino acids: CAISVNRETQYF. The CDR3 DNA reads TGTGCCATCAGTGTCAACAGGGAGACCCAGTACTTC.

This CDR3 is CASSLARGGPPQHF. The CDR3 DNA reads TGTGCCAGCAGCTTAGCAAGGGGGGGACCGCCCCAGCATTTT. This sequence joins TRBV7-8 and TRBJ1-5, with D possibly TRBD1 on 6 matching bases. V was cut by 0 bases and J by 9 bases, with 12 bases left in between. Germline values: CDR1 SGHVS, CDR2 FQNEAQ. The CDR3 covers 14 residues. The full variable domain, with the rest looked up from reference TRBV7-8 and TRBJ1-5, is GAGVSQSPRYKVAKRGQDVALRCDPISGHVSLFWYQQALGQGPEFLTYFQNEAQLDKSGLPSDRFFAERPEGSVSTLKIQRTQQEDSAVYLCASSLARGGPPQHFGDGTRLSIL.

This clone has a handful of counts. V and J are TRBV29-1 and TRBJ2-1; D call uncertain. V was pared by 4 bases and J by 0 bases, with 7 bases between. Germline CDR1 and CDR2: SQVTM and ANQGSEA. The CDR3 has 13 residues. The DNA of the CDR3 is TGCAGCGTTGTAGGCGGCTCCTACAATGAGCAGTTCTTC. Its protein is CSVVGGSYNEQFF.

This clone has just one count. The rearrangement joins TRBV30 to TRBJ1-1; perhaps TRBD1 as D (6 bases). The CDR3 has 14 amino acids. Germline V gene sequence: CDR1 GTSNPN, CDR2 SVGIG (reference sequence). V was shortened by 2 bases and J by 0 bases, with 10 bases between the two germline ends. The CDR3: CAWSRYRVNTEAFF. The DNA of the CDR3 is TGTGCCTGGAGTCGTTACAGGGTGAACACTGAAGCTTTCTTT.

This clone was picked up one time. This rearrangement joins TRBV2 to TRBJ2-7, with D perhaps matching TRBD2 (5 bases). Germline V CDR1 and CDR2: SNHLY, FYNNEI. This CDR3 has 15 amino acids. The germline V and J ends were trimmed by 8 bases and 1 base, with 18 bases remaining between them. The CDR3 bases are TGTGCCAGCTGGAGAGGGTCAATTTTATCCTACGAGCAGTACTTC. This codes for CASWRGSILSYEQYF.

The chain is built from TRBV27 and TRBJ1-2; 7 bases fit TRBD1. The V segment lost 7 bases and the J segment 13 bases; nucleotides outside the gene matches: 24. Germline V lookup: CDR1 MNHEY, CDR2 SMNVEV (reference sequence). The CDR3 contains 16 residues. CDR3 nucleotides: TGTGCCAGCACTCCCCTGGGGGGTACCCGACAGGGAGGATTCACCTTC. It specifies CASTPLGGTRQGGFTF.

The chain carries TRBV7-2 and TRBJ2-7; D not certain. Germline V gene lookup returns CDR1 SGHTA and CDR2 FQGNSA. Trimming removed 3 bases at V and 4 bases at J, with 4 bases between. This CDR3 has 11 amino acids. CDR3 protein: CASSFTYEQYF. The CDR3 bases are TGTGCCAGCAGCTTCACTTACGAGCAGTACTTC.

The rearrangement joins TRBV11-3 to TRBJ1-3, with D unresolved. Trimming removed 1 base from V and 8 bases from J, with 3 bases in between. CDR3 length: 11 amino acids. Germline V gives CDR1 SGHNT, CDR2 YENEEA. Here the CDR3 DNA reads TGTGCCAGCAGCTTAGGAGACACCATATATTTT. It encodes CASSLGDTIYF.